This T cell receptor beta chain was observed in a study of T cell responses to AZD1222 COVID-19 vaccine. Looking at the study overall: Second-dose intervals of approximately 4 or approximately 12 weeks were pooled. General study results and limits: Only 6 or 7 people who got AZD1222 tested seropositive at baseline. Mostly white British, mostly female donors; authors suggested clonal diversity may be underestimated.

Germline values: CDR1 MGHRA, CDR2 YSYEKL. The V and J ends lost 10 bases and 1 base respectively, with 13 bases between them. The CDR3 contains 13 residues. As to this clone: The target antigen is unknown.

Only in-frame clones appear in the TCRdb table, and some are missing; sequencing was by immunoSEQ multiplex PCR. The sample lists roughly 150,000 clones, more than 85% occurring once. V usage is TRBV4-1 and J usage is TRBJ1-1; no clear D. The sequenced sample was peripheral blood, obtained on day 0 of AZD1222 vaccination. The receptor comes from an adult in good health. The CDR3, as DNA: TGCGCCACCAAGTATACAGAGAACACTGAAGCTTTCTTT. It translates to CATKYTENTEAFF.